This T cell receptor (beta chain) was profiled in a study of OX40 agonist ivuxolimab in advanced cancers. On the study more broadly: Patients' therapy was ivuxolimab, an antibody that acts as an agonist of OX40 (CD134).

The CDR3 is 15 residues long. Germline assignment: CDR1 MNHEY and CDR2 SMNVEV (reference sequence). V lost 5 bases and J 3 bases, leaving 17 bases between the germline ends. Study-level results: Both CD4+ and CD8+ T cell populations in blood had undergone clonal expansion by week 6 at 0.1 to 3.0 mg/kg.

This clone showed up just a few times. Its antigen is unidentified. Some clones are missing from TCRdb's copy, which holds only in-frame ones; the method was immunoSEQ multiplex PCR. The data show tens of thousands of clones, roughly nine tenths seen once. This specimen consisted of CD4+ or CD8+ T cells sorted from blood, obtained in a trial of the OX40 agonist ivuxolimab. The chain has TRBV27 and TRBJ2-7; D is possibly TRBD2 (6 bases). This clonotype was sampled from an adult with an advanced solid tumor such as melanoma, head and neck, liver or kidney cancer. Here the CDR3 reads CASSLTGVARYEQYF. The CDR3 DNA sequence: TGTGCCAGCAGTCTCACGGGAGTTGCTCGCTACGAGCAGTACTTC.